The T cell receptor (beta chain) described here comes from a study of blood T cell repertoires in COVID-19. Background on the study: Nucleic acid was either cDNA or gDNA, and it came from T cells, B-cell-depleted T cells, or PBMCs.

CDR1 SGHDN and CDR2 FVKESK come from the germline V gene. V trimming: 5 bases; J trimming: 1 base; junction bases outside the gene matches: 12. CDR3 size: 19 residues. Seattle cases were enrolled at active infection and followed longitudinally. Per the authors' pipeline: Quantification of nucleated cells was approximated via reference gene primer amplification. Clones were sequenced by immunoSEQ multiplex PCR, and TCRdb holds only the in-frame ones, with some missing. The V and J calls and the clone size are those of that table, but D and trimming were determined from the DNA. Of approximately 290,000 clones detected, 70% to 85% appear once; the ten largest clones hold 0.85% to 0.9%.

This receptor was taken from a human donor with COVID-19, enrolled during active disease. The donor label of this sample is uncertain. Sequences were obtained from peripheral blood. This chain uses TRBV14 with TRBJ2-1; 12 bases map to TRBD2. In DNA, the CDR3 is TGTGCCAGCAGCGAGCGACTAGCGGGAGTTCCCAATTCCTACAATGAGCAGTTCTTC. Its protein product is CASSERLAGVPNSYNEQFF.